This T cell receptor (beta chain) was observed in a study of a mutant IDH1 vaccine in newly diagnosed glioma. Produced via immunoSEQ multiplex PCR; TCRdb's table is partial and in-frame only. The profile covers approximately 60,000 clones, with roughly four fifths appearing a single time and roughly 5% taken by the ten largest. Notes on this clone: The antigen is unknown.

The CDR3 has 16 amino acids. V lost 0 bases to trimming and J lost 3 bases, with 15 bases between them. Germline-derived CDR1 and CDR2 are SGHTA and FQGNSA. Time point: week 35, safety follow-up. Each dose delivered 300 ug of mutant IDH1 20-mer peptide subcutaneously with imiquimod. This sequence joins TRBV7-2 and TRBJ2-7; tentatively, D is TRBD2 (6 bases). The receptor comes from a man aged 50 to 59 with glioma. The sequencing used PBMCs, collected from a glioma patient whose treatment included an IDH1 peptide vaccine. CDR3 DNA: TGTGCCAGCAGCTTAGCCGCGGGACGGCTCCTCTACGAGCAGTACTTC. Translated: CASSLAAGRLLYEQYF.